The T cell receptor beta chain under discussion was sequenced for a study of control samples from healthy donors and cancer patients. Here immunoSEQ multiplex PCR was the method, and the copy in TCRdb shows in-frame clones only, minus some. The sample includes 100,000 to 150,000 clones, 80% to 95% of them seen just once. Germline V gene lookup returns CDR1 LGHDT and CDR2 YNNKEL (reference sequence). The V end was cut by 2 bases, the J end by 4 bases, with 12 bases between. The CDR3 is 15 residues long. The sequence was obtained from a young man in good health. The chain couples TRBV3-1 (or the pseudogene TRBV3-2) to TRBJ2-1; no clear D gene. The sequenced sample consisted of blood. CDR3 DNA sequence: TGTGCCAGCAGCCAATTGCCCGGGTCGTACAATGAGCAGTTCTTC. Encoded protein: CASSQLPGSYNEQFF.